This T cell receptor (beta chain) is from a study of cytomegalovirus exposure and HLA in healthy donors. In the study overall: Among the 300 to 450 genotyped donors, more than 70% were placed in the Caucasian-associated ancestry cluster.

Study-wide findings and caveats: In a later analysis, common viral pathogens appeared linked to several of the most significant clusters. CMV serostatus was the only immune exposure information that was available.

V gave up 5 bases and J gave up 6 bases; unmatched junction bases: 5. CDR3 size: 13 residues. CDR1 and CDR2 from the germline V gene are LNHDA and SQIVND (reference sequence). 60 Vbeta and 13 Jbeta primers were used in PCR. As handled by the study authors: In a later analysis, some 11 million of approximately 81 million unique beta chains occurred in at least two donors. Clones were read by immunoSEQ multiplex PCR, and TCRdb kept only the in-frame ones, dropping some. The V and J calls and clone size are taken from that table; D and trimming were inferred from the DNA. The repertoire holds fewer than 150,000 clones, with 73% as singletons. This clone was picked up one time. Its antigen is as yet unknown.

The receptor was derived from a human donor in good health. The chain joins TRBV19 to TRBJ1-1; 8 bases agree with TRBD1. Sequencing input: PBMCs. CDR3 in DNA: TGTGCCAGTAGTTCGGACAGGGCCCCTGAAGCTTTCTTT. This translates into CASSSDRAPEAFF.